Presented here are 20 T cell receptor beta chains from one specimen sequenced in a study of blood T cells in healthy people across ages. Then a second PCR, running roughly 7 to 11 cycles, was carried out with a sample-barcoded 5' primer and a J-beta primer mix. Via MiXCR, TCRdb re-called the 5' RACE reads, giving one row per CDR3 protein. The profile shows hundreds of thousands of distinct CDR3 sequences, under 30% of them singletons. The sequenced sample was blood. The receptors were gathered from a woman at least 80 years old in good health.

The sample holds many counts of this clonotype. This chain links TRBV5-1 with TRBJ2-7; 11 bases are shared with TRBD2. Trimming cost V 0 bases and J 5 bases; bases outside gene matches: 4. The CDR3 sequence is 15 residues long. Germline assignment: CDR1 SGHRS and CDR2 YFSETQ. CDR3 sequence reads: CASSLVSGGAHEQYF. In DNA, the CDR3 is TGCGCCAGCAGCTTGGTTAGCGGGGGGGCCCACGAGCAGTACTTC.

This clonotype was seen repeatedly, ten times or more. The CDR3 loop reads CASSGGLAGGNEQFF. The DNA for the CDR3 is TGCGCCAGCAGCGGGGGACTAGCGGGGGGCAATGAGCAGTTCTTC. The gene calls are TRBV5-1 and TRBJ2-1; the match to TRBD2 covers 15 bases. J gave up 6 bases and V 4 bases, and 2 bases lay outside the gene matches. The germline CDR1 and CDR2 sequences are SGHRS and YFSETQ. The CDR3 contains 15 residues.

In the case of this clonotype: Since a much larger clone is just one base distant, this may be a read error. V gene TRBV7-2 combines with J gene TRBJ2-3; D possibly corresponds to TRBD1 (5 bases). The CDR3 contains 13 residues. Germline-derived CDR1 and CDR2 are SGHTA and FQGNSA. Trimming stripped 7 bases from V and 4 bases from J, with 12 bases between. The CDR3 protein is CASIHRGADTQYF. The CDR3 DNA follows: TGTGCCAGCATCCATAGGGGCGCAGATACGCAGTATTTT.

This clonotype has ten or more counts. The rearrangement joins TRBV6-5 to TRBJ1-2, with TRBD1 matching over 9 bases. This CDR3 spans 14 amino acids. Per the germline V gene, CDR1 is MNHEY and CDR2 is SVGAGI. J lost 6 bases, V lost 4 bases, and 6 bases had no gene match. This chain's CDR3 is CASSFGRDRDGYTF. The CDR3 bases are TGTGCCAGCAGTTTCGGACGGGACAGGGATGGCTACACCTTC.

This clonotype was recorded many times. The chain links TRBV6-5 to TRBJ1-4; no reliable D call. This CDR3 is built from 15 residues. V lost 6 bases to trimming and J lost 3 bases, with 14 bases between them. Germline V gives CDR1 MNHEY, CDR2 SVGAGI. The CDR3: CASSEMRQPNEKLFF. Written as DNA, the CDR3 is TGTGCCAGCAGCGAGATGCGGCAGCCTAATGAAAAACTGTTTTTT.

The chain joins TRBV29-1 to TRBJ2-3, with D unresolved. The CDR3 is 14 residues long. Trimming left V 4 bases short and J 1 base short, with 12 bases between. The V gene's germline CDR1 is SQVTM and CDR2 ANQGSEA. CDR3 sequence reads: CSVVLVRGTDTQYF. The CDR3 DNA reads TGCAGCGTTGTACTCGTACGAGGCACAGATACGCAGTATTTT.

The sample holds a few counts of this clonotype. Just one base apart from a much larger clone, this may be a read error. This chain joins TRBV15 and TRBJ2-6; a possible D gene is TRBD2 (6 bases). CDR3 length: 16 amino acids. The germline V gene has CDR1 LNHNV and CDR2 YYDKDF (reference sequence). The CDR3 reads CATSNPRDSGANVRTF. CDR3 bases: TGTGCCACCAGCAACCCCCGGGACTCTGGGGCCAACGTCCGGACTTTC.

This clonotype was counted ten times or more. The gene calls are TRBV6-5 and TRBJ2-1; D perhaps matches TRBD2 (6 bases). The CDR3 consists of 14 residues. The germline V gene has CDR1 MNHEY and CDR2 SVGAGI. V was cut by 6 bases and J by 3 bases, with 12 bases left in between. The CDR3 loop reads CASRVGDFYNEQFF. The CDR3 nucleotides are TGTGCCAGCAGGGTGGGGGACTTCTACAATGAGCAGTTCTTC.

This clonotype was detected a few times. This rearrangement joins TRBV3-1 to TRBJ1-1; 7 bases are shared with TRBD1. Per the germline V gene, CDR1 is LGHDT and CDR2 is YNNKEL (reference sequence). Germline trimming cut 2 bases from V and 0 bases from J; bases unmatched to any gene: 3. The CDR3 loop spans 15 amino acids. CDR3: CASSQITGVNTEAFF. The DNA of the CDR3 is TGTGCCAGCAGCCAAATAACAGGGGTGAACACTGAAGCTTTCTTT. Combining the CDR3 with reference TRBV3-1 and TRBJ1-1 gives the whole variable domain DTAVSQTPKYLVTQMGNDKSIKCEQNLGHDTMYWYKQDSKKFLKIMFSYNNKELIINETVPNRFSPKSPDKAHLNLHINSLELGDSAVYFCASSQITGVNTEAFFGQGTRLTVV.

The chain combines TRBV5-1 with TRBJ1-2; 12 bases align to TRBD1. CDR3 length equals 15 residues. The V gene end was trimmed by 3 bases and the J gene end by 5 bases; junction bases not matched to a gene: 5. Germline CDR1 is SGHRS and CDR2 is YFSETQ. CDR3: CASSSRDRGRYGYTF. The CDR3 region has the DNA TGCGCCAGCAGCTCCCGGGACAGGGGGCGATATGGCTACACCTTC.

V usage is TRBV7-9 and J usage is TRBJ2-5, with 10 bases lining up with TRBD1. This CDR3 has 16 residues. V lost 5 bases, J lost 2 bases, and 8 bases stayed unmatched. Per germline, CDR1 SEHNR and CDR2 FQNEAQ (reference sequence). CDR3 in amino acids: CASSTRDRGQQETQYF. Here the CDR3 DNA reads TGTGCCAGCAGCACTAGGGACAGGGGACAGCAAGAGACCCAGTACTTC. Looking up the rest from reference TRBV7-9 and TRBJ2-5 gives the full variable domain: DTGVSQNPRHKITKRGQNVTFRCDPISEHNRLYWYRQTLGQGPEFLTYFQNEAQLEKSRLLSDRFSAERPKGSFSTLEIQRTEQGDSAMYLCASSTRDRGQQETQYFGPGTRLLVL.

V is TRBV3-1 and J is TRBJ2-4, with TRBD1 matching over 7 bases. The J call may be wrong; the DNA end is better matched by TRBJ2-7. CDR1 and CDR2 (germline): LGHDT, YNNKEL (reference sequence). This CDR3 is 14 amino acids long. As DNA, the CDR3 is TGTGCCAGCAGTCCGGGACAGAATGCCTACGAGCAGTACTTC. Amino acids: CASSPGQNAYEQYF.

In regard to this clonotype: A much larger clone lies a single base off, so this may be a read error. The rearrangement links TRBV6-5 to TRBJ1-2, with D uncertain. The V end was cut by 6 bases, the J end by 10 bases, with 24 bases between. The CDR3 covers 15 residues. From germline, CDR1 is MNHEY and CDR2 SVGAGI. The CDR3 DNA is TGTGCCAGCAGGTATTTGGGCGGGAGTTCTATGGACTACACCTTC. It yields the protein CASRYLGGSSMDYTF.

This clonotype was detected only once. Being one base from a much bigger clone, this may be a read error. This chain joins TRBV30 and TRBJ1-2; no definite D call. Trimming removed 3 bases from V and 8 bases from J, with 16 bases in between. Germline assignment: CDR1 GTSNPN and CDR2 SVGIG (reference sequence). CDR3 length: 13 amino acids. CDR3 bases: TGTGCCTGGAGCGGCGAGCACAGAAGCGGCTACACCTTC. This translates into CAWSGEHRSGYTF.

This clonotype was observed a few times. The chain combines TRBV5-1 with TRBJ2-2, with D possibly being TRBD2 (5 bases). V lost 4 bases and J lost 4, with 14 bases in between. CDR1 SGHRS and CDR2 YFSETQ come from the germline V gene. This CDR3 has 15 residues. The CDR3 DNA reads TGCGCCAGCAGCGAACAGCTGGCGGGCACCGGGGAGCTGTTTTTT. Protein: CASSEQLAGTGELFF.

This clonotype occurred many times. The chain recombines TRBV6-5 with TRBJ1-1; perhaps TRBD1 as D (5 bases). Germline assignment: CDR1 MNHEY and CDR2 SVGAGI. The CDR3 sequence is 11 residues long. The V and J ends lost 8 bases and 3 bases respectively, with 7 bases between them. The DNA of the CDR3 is TGTGCCAGCCTCAGGGACACTGAAGCTTTCTTT. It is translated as CASLRDTEAFF.

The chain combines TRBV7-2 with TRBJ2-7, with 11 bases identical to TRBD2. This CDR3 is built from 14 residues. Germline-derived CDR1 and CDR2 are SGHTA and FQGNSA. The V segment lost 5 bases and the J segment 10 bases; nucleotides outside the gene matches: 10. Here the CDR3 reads CASSALAGDPIQYF. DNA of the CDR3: TGTGCCAGCAGCGCACTAGCGGGGGACCCGATTCAGTACTTC.

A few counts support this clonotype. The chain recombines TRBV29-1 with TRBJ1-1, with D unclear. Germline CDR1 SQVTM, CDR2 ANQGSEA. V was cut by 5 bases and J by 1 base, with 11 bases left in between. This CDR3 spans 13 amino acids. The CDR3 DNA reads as TGCAGCGTTCGACTGACCAAGAACACTGAAGCTTTCTTT. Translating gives CSVRLTKNTEAFF.

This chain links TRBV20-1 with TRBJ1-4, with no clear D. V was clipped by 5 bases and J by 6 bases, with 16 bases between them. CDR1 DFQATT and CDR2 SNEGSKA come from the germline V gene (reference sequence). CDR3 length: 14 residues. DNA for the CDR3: TGCAGTGCTGCACTTACTGCGGGCCATGAAAAACTGTTTTTT. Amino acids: CSAALTAGHEKLFF.

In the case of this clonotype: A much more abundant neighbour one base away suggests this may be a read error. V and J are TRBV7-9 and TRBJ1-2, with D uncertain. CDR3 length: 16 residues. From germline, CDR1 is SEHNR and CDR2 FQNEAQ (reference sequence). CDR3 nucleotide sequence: TGTGCCGGCAGCTTAGCGCAGGCTTTGGGAAACAATGGCTACACCTTC. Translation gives CAGSLAQALGNNGYTF. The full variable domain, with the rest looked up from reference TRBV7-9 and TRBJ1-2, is DTGVSQNPRHKITKRGQNVTFRCDPISEHNRLYWYRQTLGQGPEFLTYFQNEAQLEKSRLLSDRFSAERPKGSFSTLEIQRTEQGDSAMYLCAGSLAQALGNNGYTFGSGTRLTVV.